The 20 T cell receptor beta chains below were found in one sample sequenced in a study of T cell clonotyping in hematopoietic cell transplantation (dated by TCRdb to the early 2020s). Taken with the paper, the label for time point translates to: 30 days after allo-HCT. The receptor library was made with the immunoSEQ multiplex PCR assay. TCRdb re-hosts the immuneACCESS table, in-frame sequences only. Its copies lack some clones; in the studies checked, an unresolved V gene accounts for under half of them, and the cause for the rest is not known. Within this sample are 14,000 or so clones, with about 98% of them counted one time only. Jointly, the top ten make up roughly 4% of the sample. This specimen was peripheral blood mononuclear cells, taken 30 days after allogeneic stem cell transplant. The receptors originated from a female patient in her fifties or sixties who had an allogeneic stem cell transplant from an unrelated donor, so T cells may come from the graft donor. Some clones in this sample may be carry-over from other donors' samples.

This chain uses TRBV6-1 with TRBJ1-5; D is perhaps TRBD1 (5 bases). The ends were cut back, 3 bases at V and 5 bases at J, with 14 bases in the middle. This CDR3 region has 15 residues. CDR1 is MNHNS and CDR2 is SASEGT in the germline V gene. The CDR3 protein is CASSDFGGDYQPQHF. As DNA, the CDR3 is TGTGCCAGCAGTGACTTTGGGGGGGATTATCAGCCCCAGCATTTT.

The gene calls are TRBV6-5 and TRBJ2-2; D not certain. V was trimmed by 5 bases and J by 6 bases, leaving 13 bases between them. Per the germline V gene, CDR1 is MNHEY and CDR2 is SVGAGI. CDR3 length: 14 amino acids. For the CDR3, the DNA is TGTGCCAGCAGTACCACCACCTTGGCCGGGGAGCTGTTTTTT. Translation: CASSTTTLAGELFF.

The chain recombines TRBV30 with TRBJ2-3, with D perhaps matching TRBD1 (6 bases). V was clipped by 2 bases and J by 1 base, with 10 bases between them. This CDR3 contains 14 residues. CDR1 is GTSNPN, CDR2 SVGIG, per germline (reference sequence). This CDR3 reads CAWSSRGRTDTQYF. CDR3 DNA sequence: TGTGCCTGGAGTTCCAGGGGCCGCACAGATACGCAGTATTTT.

This clone was observed a single time. The rearrangement joins TRBV4-1 to TRBJ2-3, with 11 bases matching TRBD2. CDR1 and CDR2 (germline): MGHRA, YSYEKL. The CDR3 covers 21 residues. J lost 3 bases, V lost 4 bases, and 21 bases had no gene match. The CDR3 is CASSPTWVTSGGLRRTDTQYF. As DNA, the CDR3 is TGCGCCAGCAGCCCGACGTGGGTTACTAGCGGGGGACTACGTCGGACAGATACGCAGTATTTT.

This rearrangement joins TRBV19 to TRBJ2-6, with D tentatively TRBD1 or TRBD2 (6 bases each). V was cut by 5 bases and J by 4 bases, with 9 bases left in between. Germline values: CDR1 LNHDA, CDR2 SQIVND (reference sequence). The CDR3 covers 14 residues. CDR3 loop: CASSRGLGANVLTF. In nucleotides, the CDR3 is TGTGCCAGTAGTCGGGGGCTAGGGGCCAACGTCCTGACTTTC. Combining the CDR3 with reference TRBV19 and TRBJ2-6 gives the whole variable domain DGGITQSPKYLFRKEGQNVTLSCEQNLNHDAMYWYRQDPGQGLRLIYYSQIVNDFQKGDIAEGYSVSREKKESFPLTVTSAQKNPTAFYLCASSRGLGANVLTFGAGSRLTVL.

This clone occurred a few times. DNA of the CDR3: TGTGCCAGCAGCGTAGCCGCGGGTAGGGAGCAGTACTTC. Encoded protein: CASSVAAGREQYF. This chain joins TRBV9 and TRBJ2-7; TRBD2 might be the D (5 bases). Germline CDR1 and CDR2: SGDLS and YYNGEE. The germline V and J ends were trimmed by 0 bases and 7 bases, with 11 bases remaining between them. CDR3 size: 13 residues.

The chain carries TRBV10-1 and TRBJ1-3, with a tentative D call TRBD1 (5 bases). The CDR3 runs to 14 residues. CDR1 and CDR2 (germline): WNHNN, SYGVQD (reference sequence). V was clipped by 3 bases and J by 1 base, with 7 bases between them. For the CDR3, the DNA is TGCGCCAGCAGTGAAGCAGGGTCTGGAAACACCATATATTTT. The encoded protein is CASSEAGSGNTIYF.

The chain joins TRBV30 to TRBJ2-7; TRBD1 is a possible D gene (6 bases). Germline V gene sequence: CDR1 GTSNPN, CDR2 SVGIG (reference sequence). The CDR3 is 12 amino acids. V lost 7 bases, J lost 0 bases, and 10 bases lay in between. The CDR3 coding sequence is TGTGCCTTGGACAGAACCTCCTACGAGCAGTACTTC. Translation gives CALDRTSYEQYF.

The V call is TRBV5-6, the J call TRBJ1-1; perhaps TRBD1 as D (5 bases). Looked up from germline, CDR1 is SGHDT and CDR2 is YYEEEE. Trimming left V 4 bases short and J 5 bases short, with 9 bases between. The CDR3 length is 12 residues. CDR3 loop: CASSLRGTEAFF. The CDR3 nucleotides read TGTGCCAGCAGCCTAAGGGGTACTGAAGCTTTCTTT.

CDR3 amino acids: CSVEDWTGEGYTF. In DNA form, the CDR3 reads TGCAGCGTTGAAGATTGGACAGGGGAAGGCTACACCTTC. The rearrangement links TRBV29-1 to TRBJ1-2; 9 bases match TRBD1. Germline values: CDR1 SQVTM, CDR2 ANQGSEA. The CDR3 contains 13 residues. V gave up 0 bases and J gave up 8 bases; unmatched junction bases: 4.

This clone has a handful of counts. The chain combines TRBV6-1 with TRBJ2-2, with D perhaps TRBD1 (6 bases). The V gene's germline CDR1 is MNHNS and CDR2 SASEGT. Trimming removed 8 bases from V and 3 bases from J, with 16 bases in between. The CDR3 runs to 15 residues. Here the CDR3 DNA reads TGTGCCAGCGCCCCTGGGGCAGGGGACACCGGGGAGCTGTTTTTT. Amino acid sequence: CASAPGAGDTGELFF.

The CDR3 DNA reads TGTGCCAGCAGCTTATTGGGACAGGGGAATGAAAAACTGTTTTTT. As protein: CASSLLGQGNEKLFF. The chain uses TRBV7-9 and TRBJ1-4; 10 positions match TRBD1. CDR1 is SEHNR and CDR2 is FQNEAQ in the germline V gene (reference sequence). J gave up 5 bases and V 2 bases, and 2 bases lay outside the gene matches. CDR3 length: 15 residues. The full variable domain, with the rest looked up from reference TRBV7-9 and TRBJ1-4, is DTGVSQNPRHKITKRGQNVTFRCDPISEHNRLYWYRQTLGQGPEFLTYFQNEAQLEKSRLLSDRFSAERPKGSFSTLEIQRTEQGDSAMYLCASSLLGQGNEKLFFGSGTQLSVL.

The chain has TRBV9 and TRBJ2-3, with TRBD2 identical over 9 bases. CDR3 size: 15 residues. CDR1 is SGDLS, CDR2 YYNGEE, per germline. Trimming took 1 base from V and 1 from J; bases not matched to a gene: 1. CDR3 amino acids: CASSVRLAGTDTQYF. CDR3 DNA: TGTGCCAGCAGCGTAAGACTAGCGGGCACAGATACGCAGTATTTT.

V and J are TRBV2 and TRBJ2-7; D not certain. CDR3 length: 12 residues. CDR1 SNHLY and CDR2 FYNNEI come from the germline V gene. The V and J ends lost 7 bases and 5 bases respectively, with 12 bases between them. CDR3 amino acids: CASTYSPHEQYF. Written as DNA, the CDR3 is TGTGCCAGCACCTACTCCCCTCACGAGCAGTACTTC.

CDR3 DNA: TGTGCCAGCAGCCCACCAGCCTCCTACAATGAGCAGTTCTTC. Protein sequence: CASSPPASYNEQFF. V gene TRBV9 combines with J gene TRBJ2-1; D not certain. The V end lost 4 bases, the J end lost 0 bases, and 8 bases lay between the germline ends. This CDR3 region has 14 residues. CDR1 SGDLS and CDR2 YYNGEE come from the germline V gene.

This clone was recorded once. The chain recombines TRBV7-2 with TRBJ1-2; D is uncertain. Trimming removed 2 bases from V and 8 bases from J, with 15 bases in between. CDR3 length: 14 residues. CDR1 and CDR2 from the germline V gene are SGHTA and FQGNSA. The CDR3 sequence is CASSLRVSPSGYTF. As DNA, the CDR3 is TGTGCCAGCAGCTTACGGGTCTCTCCATCAGGCTACACCTTC.

This clone was found once. The V and J genes are TRBV6-6 and TRBJ2-1, with D perhaps matching TRBD2 (6 bases). Germline CDR1 MNHNY, CDR2 SVGAGI (reference sequence). Trimming took off 6 bases at V and 1 base at J, with 13 bases between the two ends. The CDR3 sequence is 15 residues long. As DNA, the CDR3 is TGTGCCAGCAGCCGGGACTTCGGGTCCTACAATGAGCAGTTCTTC. It codes for CASSRDFGSYNEQFF.

The chain uses TRBV10-1 and TRBJ2-1, with 11 positions matching TRBD2. CDR3 size: 16 residues. Trimming cost V 2 bases and J 6 bases; bases outside gene matches: 6. Germline V gene lookup returns CDR1 WNHNN and CDR2 SYGVQD (reference sequence). The CDR3: CASSEISGRALNEQFF. The CDR3 DNA is TGCGCCAGCAGTGAGATTAGCGGGAGGGCCCTCAATGAGCAGTTCTTC.

The rearrangement joins TRBV27 to TRBJ1-5; TRBD1 is a possible D gene (5 bases). V lost 5 bases to trimming and J lost 2 bases, with 16 bases between them. The CDR3 contains 16 residues. Germline CDR1 and CDR2: MNHEY and SMNVEV (reference sequence). The CDR3 spells CASSPWGETGNQPQHF. The DNA of the CDR3 is TGTGCCAGCAGTCCATGGGGGGAGACGGGCAATCAGCCCCAGCATTTT.

The chain is built from TRBV6-5 and TRBJ1-6, with 9 bases aligning to TRBD1. V lost 1 base, J lost 8 bases, and 3 bases stayed unmatched. Germline loops: CDR1 MNHEY, CDR2 SVGAGI. CDR3 size: 15 residues. The CDR3 DNA follows: TGTGCCAGCAGTTACTATGGACAGGGGTATTCACCCCTCCACTTT. It translates to CASSYYGQGYSPLHF.